Listed here are 20 T cell receptor beta chains from one sample, sequenced in a study of control samples from healthy donors and cancer patients. Data came from immunoSEQ multiplex PCR; TCRdb stores just in-frame clones and leaves some out. This sample has 95,000 to 150,000 clones, with about 87% found just once. The sequenced sample consisted of blood. The receptors come from a man aged 35 to 55 in good health.

The chain joins TRBV19 to TRBJ1-1, with TRBD1 as a possible D gene (6 bases). Germline V gene lookup returns CDR1 LNHDA and CDR2 SQIVND (reference sequence). V was pared by 6 bases and J by 4 bases, with 21 bases between. The CDR3 loop spans 16 amino acids. Here the CDR3 DNA reads TGTGCCAGTAGATTCCGGGGGCGTCGTGGGGGCACTGAAGCTTTCTTT. Translating gives CASRFRGRRGGTEAFF. Looking up the rest from reference TRBV19 and TRBJ1-1 gives the full variable domain: DGGITQSPKYLFRKEGQNVTLSCEQNLNHDAMYWYRQDPGQGLRLIYYSQIVNDFQKGDIAEGYSVSREKKESFPLTVTSAQKNPTAFYLCASRFRGRRGGTEAFFGQGTRLTVV.

The genes are TRBV10-3 and TRBJ2-1, with D unresolved. The CDR3 is 14 amino acids. V was shortened by 3 bases and J by 1 base, with 7 bases between the two germline ends. Germline lookup yields CDR1 ENHRY and CDR2 SYGVKD. This CDR3 reads CAISEKQSYNEQFF. CDR3 coding DNA: TGTGCCATCAGTGAAAAGCAATCCTACAATGAGCAGTTCTTC.

The chain employs TRBV6-4 and TRBJ2-2, with D possibly TRBD1 on 6 matching bases. CDR3 size: 13 residues. The germline V and J ends were trimmed by 2 bases and 5 bases, with 6 bases remaining between them. Germline V gene sequence: CDR1 MRHNA, CDR2 SNTAGT. The DNA of the CDR3 is TGTGCCAGCAGTGACACAGGGACCGGGGAGCTGTTTTTT. Protein sequence: CASSDTGTGELFF.

This chain links TRBV27 with TRBJ2-5; 8 bases align to TRBD2. V was pared by 5 bases and J by 2 bases, with 10 bases of the junction left unmatched. The CDR3 has 16 residues. CDR1 and CDR2 from the germline V gene are MNHEY and SMNVEV (reference sequence). The CDR3 DNA is TGTGCCAGCAGTCCAAGACTAGCGATAGGACAAGAGACCCAGTACTTC. Its translation: CASSPRLAIGQETQYF.

As concerns this clone: This CDR3 is also generated by other DNA sequences in the sample. The V call is TRBV29-1, the J call TRBJ1-5; D might be TRBD1 (5 bases). CDR3 length: 12 residues. Germline V gene lookup returns CDR1 SQVTM and CDR2 ANQGSEA. Trimming removed 0 bases from V and 13 bases from J, with 13 bases in between. The CDR3 protein is CSVEEGGRGQHF. The CDR3, as DNA: TGCAGCGTTGAAGAGGGTGGGCGGGGGCAGCATTTT.

The chain has TRBV7-9 and TRBJ1-2; 10 bases match TRBD1. The V segment lost 2 bases and the J segment 7 bases; nucleotides outside the gene matches: 7. This CDR3 comprises 15 residues. Germline assignment: CDR1 SEHNR and CDR2 FQNEAQ (reference sequence). DNA for the CDR3: TGTGCCAGCAGCTTATCCACCGGGACAGGGGTTGGCTACACCTTC. This sequence encodes CASSLSTGTGVGYTF.

The chain carries TRBV10-1 and TRBJ2-1, with D perhaps matching TRBD1 (7 bases). Germline V gives CDR1 WNHNN, CDR2 SYGVQD (reference sequence). With 3 bases removed from V and 8 bases from J, the gap between germline ends came to 17 bases. CDR3 length: 15 residues. The CDR3 is CASSDPGGIQDEQFF. In DNA form, the CDR3 reads TGCGCCAGCAGTGACCCAGGGGGGATACAGGATGAGCAGTTCTTC.

The chain is built from TRBV9 and TRBJ1-6; TRBD1 agrees at 9 bases. The CDR3 has 17 residues. The germline V gene encodes CDR1 SGDLS and CDR2 YYNGEE. V lost 4 bases to trimming and J lost 11 bases; unmatched junction nucleotides: 16. In DNA, the CDR3 is TGTGCCAGCAGCACACCAGGGACAGGGTTACTTGGTCCACCCCTCCACTTT. Its protein product is CASSTPGTGLLGPPLHF.

This chain links TRBV24-1 with TRBJ1-2; D is undetermined. The CDR3 extends over 13 amino acids. CDR1 and CDR2 (germline): KGHDR, SFDVKD. V was pared by 2 bases and J by 5 bases, with 8 bases between. This CDR3 is CATSDSIRYGYTF. The CDR3 nucleotides read TGTGCCACCAGTGATTCCATCAGGTATGGCTACACCTTC.

The V and J genes are TRBV10-3 and TRBJ2-7; D is possibly TRBD1 or TRBD2 (5 bases each). The CDR3 is made up of 13 amino acids. The germline V gene has CDR1 ENHRY and CDR2 SYGVKD. V was clipped by 6 bases and J by 3 bases, with 12 bases between them. Written as DNA, the CDR3 is TGTGCCATCAGACCGGGACGGAACTACGAGCAGTACTTC. This gives the protein CAIRPGRNYEQYF.

The gene calls are TRBV6-1 and TRBJ2-7; D may be TRBD2 (5 bases). Germline-derived CDR1 and CDR2 are MNHNS and SASEGT. V lost 4 bases, J lost 4 bases, and 20 bases lay in between. The CDR3 is 16 amino acids. Here the CDR3 reads CASSGRPEDGNYEQYF. For the CDR3, the DNA is TGTGCCAGCAGTGGCCGCCCTGAGGACGGGAATTACGAGCAGTACTTC.

Note on this clone: In the same sample, other DNA sequences code for this CDR3. This chain joins TRBV5-1 and TRBJ2-3; no clear D gene. Per the germline V gene, CDR1 is SGHRS and CDR2 is YFSETQ. CDR3 length: 14 amino acids. The V end lost 0 bases, the J end lost 0 bases, and 5 bases lay between the germline ends. CDR3 sequence reads: CASSLGQSTDTQYF. The CDR3 nucleotides are TGCGCCAGCAGCTTGGGTCAGAGCACAGATACGCAGTATTTT.

V and J are TRBV18 and TRBJ2-1; 7 nucleotides agree with TRBD1. The germline V gene encodes CDR1 KGHSH and CDR2 LQKENI. The CDR3 sequence is 15 residues long. After removal of 4 bases from V and 4 bases from J, the junction contained 7 bases not matched to a gene. The CDR3 coding sequence is TGTGCCAGCTCACACAGGGGTGACCTATACAATGAGCAGTTCTTC. It yields the protein CASSHRGDLYNEQFF.

The sample holds one count of this clone. The CDR3 DNA is TGTGCCAGCAGCCGAGGGTTAGAGCGGTTGAACACTGAAGCTTTCTTT. It codes for CASSRGLERLNTEAFF. The genes are TRBV5-4 and TRBJ1-1; unclear D gene. The CDR3 loop spans 16 amino acids. Germline lookup yields CDR1 SGHNT and CDR2 YYREEE (reference sequence). V was trimmed by 4 bases and J by 0 bases, leaving 16 bases between them.

This chain links TRBV4-2 with TRBJ1-3; tentative D call: TRBD1 (5 bases). Per germline, CDR1 LGHNA and CDR2 YNFKEQ. V shed 4 bases and J shed 0 bases, with 16 bases lying between them. This CDR3 contains 17 residues. The CDR3 here is CASSPLGRESSGNTIYF. CDR3 nucleotides: TGTGCCAGCAGCCCCCTGGGACGGGAGAGCTCTGGAAACACCATATATTTT.

V usage is TRBV9 and J usage is TRBJ1-1; TRBD1 might be the D (5 bases). The germline V gene encodes CDR1 SGDLS and CDR2 YYNGEE. The length of the CDR3 is 14 residues. Trimming left V 3 bases short and J 0 bases short, with 9 bases between. The CDR3 protein is CASSEGQMNTEAFF. The CDR3 nucleotides are TGTGCCAGCAGCGAAGGACAAATGAACACTGAAGCTTTCTTT.

The V and J genes are TRBV27 and TRBJ2-2, with 9 bases lining up with TRBD2. The CDR3 consists of 16 residues. The J segment lost 2 bases and the V segment lost 1 base, leaving 2 bases of the junction unmatched. The germline V gene encodes CDR1 MNHEY and CDR2 SMNVEV (reference sequence). CDR3 nucleotides: TGTGCCAGCAGTTTATTAGCGGGGGACAACACCGGGGAGCTGTTTTTT. Amino acids: CASSLLAGDNTGELFF.

V gene TRBV24-1 combines with J gene TRBJ2-7; 9 positions match TRBD1. The V gene's germline CDR1 is KGHDR and CDR2 SFDVKD. The length of the CDR3 is 15 residues. The ends lost 3 bases at V and 2 bases at J; junction bases unmatched: 4. The CDR3 loop reads CATSDARDRAYEQYF. The CDR3 DNA reads TGTGCCACCAGTGATGCCCGGGACAGGGCCTACGAGCAGTACTTC.

This rearrangement joins TRBV6-1 to TRBJ1-2; 8 bases are a match to TRBD1. V was clipped by 2 bases and J by 2 bases; unmatched bases: 10. The CDR3 totals 17 residues. The V gene's germline CDR1 is MNHNS and CDR2 SASEGT. The CDR3 nucleotides read TGTGCCAGCAGTGAACTGTCAGGGGGCGCGTTGAACTATGGCTACACCTTC. Amino acid sequence: CASSELSGGALNYGYTF.

The rearrangement uses TRBV5-6 and TRBJ2-5; possibly TRBD1 for D (5 bases). CDR1 SGHDT and CDR2 YYEEEE come from the germline V gene. This CDR3 contains 13 residues. Between the trimmed V and J ends, which lost 4 bases and 5 bases, there was a span of 12 bases. CDR3 in amino acids: CASSPAGFETQYF. CDR3 coding DNA: TGTGCCAGCAGCCCTGCAGGGTTTGAGACCCAGTACTTC.